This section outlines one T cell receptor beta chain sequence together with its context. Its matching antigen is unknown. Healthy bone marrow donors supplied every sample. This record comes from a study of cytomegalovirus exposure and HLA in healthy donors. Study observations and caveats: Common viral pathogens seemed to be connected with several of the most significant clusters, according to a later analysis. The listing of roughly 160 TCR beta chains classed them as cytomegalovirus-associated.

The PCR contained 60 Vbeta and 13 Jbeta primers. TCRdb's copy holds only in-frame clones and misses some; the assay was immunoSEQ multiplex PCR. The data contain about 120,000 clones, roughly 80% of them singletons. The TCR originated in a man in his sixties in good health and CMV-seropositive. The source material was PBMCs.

In nucleotides, the CDR3 is TGTGCCAGTAGTAAGGGGGCAGGACAGGGGGCTATGGGTGGCAATCAGCCCCAGCATTTT. The encoded protein is CASSKGAGQGAMGGNQPQHF. The chain uses TRBV19 and TRBJ1-5, with 11 bases that match TRBD1. Germline loops: CDR1 LNHDA, CDR2 SQIVND (reference sequence). Germline trimming cut 4 bases from V and 2 bases from J; bases unmatched to any gene: 16. This CDR3 comprises 20 residues.